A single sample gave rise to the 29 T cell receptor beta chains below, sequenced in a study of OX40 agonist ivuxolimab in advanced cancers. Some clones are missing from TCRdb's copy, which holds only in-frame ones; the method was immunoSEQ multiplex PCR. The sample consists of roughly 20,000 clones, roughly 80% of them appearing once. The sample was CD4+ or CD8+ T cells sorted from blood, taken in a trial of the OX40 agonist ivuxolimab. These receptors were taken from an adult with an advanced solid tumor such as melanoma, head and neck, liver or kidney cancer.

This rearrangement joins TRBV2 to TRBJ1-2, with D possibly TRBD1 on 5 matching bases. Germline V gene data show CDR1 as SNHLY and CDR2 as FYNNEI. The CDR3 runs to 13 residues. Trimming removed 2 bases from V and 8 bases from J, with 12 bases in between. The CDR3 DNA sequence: TGTGCCAGCAGTGAAAGGGGATCTTGGGGCTACACCTTC. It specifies CASSERGSWGYTF.

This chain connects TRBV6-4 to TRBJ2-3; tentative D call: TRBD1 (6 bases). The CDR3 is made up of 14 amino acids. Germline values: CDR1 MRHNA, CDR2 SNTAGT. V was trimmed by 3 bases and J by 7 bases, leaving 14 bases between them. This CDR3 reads CASSEFAGVYTQYF. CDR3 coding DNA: TGTGCCAGCAGTGAGTTCGCAGGGGTATATACGCAGTATTTT.

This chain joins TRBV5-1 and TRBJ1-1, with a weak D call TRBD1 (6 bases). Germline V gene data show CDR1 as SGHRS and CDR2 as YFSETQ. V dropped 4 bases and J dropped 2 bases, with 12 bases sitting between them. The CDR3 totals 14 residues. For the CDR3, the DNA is TGCGCCAGCAGCCACGGGACATCTAACACTGAAGCTTTCTTT. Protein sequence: CASSHGTSNTEAFF.

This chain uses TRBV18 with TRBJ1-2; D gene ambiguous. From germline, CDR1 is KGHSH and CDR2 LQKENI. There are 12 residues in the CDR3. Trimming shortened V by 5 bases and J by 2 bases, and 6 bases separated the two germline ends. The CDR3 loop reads CASSSPNYGYTF. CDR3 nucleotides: TGTGCCAGCTCAAGTCCCAACTATGGCTACACCTTC.

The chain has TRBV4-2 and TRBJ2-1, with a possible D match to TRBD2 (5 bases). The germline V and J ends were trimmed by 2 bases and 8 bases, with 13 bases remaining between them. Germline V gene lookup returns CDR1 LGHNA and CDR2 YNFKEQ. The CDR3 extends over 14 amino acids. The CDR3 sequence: CASSQISDRDEQFF. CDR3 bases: TGTGCCAGCAGCCAAATTAGCGATAGGGATGAGCAGTTCTTC.

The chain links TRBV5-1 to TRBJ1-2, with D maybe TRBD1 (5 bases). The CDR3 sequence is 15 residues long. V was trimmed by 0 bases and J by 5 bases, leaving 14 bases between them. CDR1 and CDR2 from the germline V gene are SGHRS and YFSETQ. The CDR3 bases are TGCGCCAGCAGCTTGGGTGCAGGGTCGGGGTATGGCTACACCTTC. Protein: CASSLGAGSGYGYTF.

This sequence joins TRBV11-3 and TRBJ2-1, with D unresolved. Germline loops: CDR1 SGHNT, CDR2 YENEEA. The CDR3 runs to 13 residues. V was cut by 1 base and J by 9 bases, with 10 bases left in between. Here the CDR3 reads CASSLGRLAEQFF. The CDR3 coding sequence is TGTGCCAGCAGCTTAGGAAGATTAGCTGAGCAGTTCTTC. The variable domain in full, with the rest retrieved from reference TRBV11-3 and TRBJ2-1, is EAGVVQSPRYKIIEKKQPVAFWCNPISGHNTLYWYLQNLGQGPELLIRYENEEAVDDSQLPKDRFSAERLKGVDSTLKIQPAELGDSAVYLCASSLGRLAEQFFGPGTRLTVL.

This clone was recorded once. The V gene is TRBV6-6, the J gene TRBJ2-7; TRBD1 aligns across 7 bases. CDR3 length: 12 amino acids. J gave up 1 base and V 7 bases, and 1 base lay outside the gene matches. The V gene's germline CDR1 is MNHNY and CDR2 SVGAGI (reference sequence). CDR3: CASTGQSYEQYF. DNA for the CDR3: TGTGCCAGCACGGGACAGTCCTACGAGCAGTACTTC.

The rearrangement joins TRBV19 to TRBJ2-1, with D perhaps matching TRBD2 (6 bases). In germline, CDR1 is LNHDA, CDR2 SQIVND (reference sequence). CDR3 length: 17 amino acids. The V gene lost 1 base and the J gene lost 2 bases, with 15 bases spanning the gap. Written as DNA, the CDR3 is TGTGCCAGTAGTATAGGTTGGAAGGGAGGAGCCTACAATGAGCAGTTCTTC. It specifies CASSIGWKGGAYNEQFF.

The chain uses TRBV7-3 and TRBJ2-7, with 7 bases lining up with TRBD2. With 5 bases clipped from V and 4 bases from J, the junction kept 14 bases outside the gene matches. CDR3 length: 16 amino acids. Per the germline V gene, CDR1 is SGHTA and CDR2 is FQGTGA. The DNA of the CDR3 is TGTGCCAGCAGCCTTGGGGCGACGGGAGGCCGGTACGAGCAGTACTTC. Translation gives CASSLGATGGRYEQYF.

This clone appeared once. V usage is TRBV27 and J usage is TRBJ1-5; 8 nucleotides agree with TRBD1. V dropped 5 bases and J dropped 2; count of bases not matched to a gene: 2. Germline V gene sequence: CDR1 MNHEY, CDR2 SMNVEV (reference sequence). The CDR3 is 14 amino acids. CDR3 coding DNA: TGTGCCAGCAGTCTACAGGGGGGCAATCAGCCCCAGCATTTT. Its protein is CASSLQGGNQPQHF.

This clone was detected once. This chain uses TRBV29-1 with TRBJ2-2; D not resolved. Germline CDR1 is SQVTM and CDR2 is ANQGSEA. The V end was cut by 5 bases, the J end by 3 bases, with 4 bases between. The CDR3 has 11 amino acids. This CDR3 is CSVSDTGELFF. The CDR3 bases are TGCAGCGTTAGCGACACCGGGGAGCTGTTTTTT.

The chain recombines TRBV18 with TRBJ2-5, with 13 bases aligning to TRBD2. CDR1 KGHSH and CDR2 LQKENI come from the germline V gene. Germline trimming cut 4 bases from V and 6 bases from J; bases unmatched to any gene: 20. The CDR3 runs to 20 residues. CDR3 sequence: CASSRSVIGTSGTALKTQYF. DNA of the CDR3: TGTGCCAGCTCACGGTCCGTTATAGGGACTAGCGGGACTGCTTTGAAGACCCAGTACTTC.

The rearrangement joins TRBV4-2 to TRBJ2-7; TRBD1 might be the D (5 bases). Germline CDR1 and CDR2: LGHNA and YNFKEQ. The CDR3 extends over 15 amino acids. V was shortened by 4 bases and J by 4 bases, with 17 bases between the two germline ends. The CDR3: CASSPGRGAGYEQYF. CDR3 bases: TGTGCCAGCAGCCCCGGAAGGGGCGCAGGATACGAGCAGTACTTC.

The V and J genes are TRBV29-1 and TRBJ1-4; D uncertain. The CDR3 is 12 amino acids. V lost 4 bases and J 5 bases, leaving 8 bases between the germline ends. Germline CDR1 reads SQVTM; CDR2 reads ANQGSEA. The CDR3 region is CSVGQPNEKLFF. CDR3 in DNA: TGCAGCGTTGGTCAGCCAAATGAAAAACTGTTTTTT.

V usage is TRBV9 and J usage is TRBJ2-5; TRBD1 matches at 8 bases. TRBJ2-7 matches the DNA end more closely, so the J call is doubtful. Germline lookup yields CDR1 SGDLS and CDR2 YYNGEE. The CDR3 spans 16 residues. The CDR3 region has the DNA TGTGCCAGCAGCGTCAACCGGGACAGGCCCTCCTACGAGCAGTACTTC. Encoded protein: CASSVNRDRPSYEQYF.

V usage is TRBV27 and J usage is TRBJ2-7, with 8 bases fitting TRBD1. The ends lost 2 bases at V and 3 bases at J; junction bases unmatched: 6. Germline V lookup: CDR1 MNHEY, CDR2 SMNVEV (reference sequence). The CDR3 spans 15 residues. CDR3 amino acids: CASSLRDRSLYEQYF. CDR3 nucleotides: TGTGCCAGCAGTTTACGGGACAGGTCTCTCTACGAGCAGTACTTC.

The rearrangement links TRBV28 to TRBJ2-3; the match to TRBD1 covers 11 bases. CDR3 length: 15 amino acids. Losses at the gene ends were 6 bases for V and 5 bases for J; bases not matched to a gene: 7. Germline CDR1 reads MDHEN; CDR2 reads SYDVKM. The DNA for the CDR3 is TGTGCCAGCAGCCCAGGGACAGGGGGAAAAGATACGCAGTATTTT. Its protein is CASSPGTGGKDTQYF.

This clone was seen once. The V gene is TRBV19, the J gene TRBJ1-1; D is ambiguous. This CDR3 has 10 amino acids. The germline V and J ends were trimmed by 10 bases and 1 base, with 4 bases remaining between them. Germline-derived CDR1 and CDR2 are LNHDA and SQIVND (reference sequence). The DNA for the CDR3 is TGTGCCACCTCGAACACTGAAGCTTTCTTT. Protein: CATSNTEAFF.

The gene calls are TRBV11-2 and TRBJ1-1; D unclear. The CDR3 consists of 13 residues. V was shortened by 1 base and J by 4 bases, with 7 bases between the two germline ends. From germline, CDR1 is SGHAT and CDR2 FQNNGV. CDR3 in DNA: TGTGCCAGCAGCTTAGTACAGACCACTGAAGCTTTCTTT. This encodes CASSLVQTTEAFF.

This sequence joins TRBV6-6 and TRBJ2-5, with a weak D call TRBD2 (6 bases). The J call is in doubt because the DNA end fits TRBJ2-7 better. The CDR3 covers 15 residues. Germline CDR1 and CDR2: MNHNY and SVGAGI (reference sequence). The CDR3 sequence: CASRGLNVISYEQYF. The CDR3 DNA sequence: TGTGCCAGCAGAGGACTAAACGTAATCTCCTACGAGCAGTACTTC.

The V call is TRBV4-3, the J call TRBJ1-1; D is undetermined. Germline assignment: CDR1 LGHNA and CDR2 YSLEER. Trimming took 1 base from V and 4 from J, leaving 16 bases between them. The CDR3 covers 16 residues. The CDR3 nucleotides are TGCGCCAGCAGCCAAGGGCCCCTCGGGTCCGGCACTGAAGCTTTCTTT. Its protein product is CASSQGPLGSGTEAFF.

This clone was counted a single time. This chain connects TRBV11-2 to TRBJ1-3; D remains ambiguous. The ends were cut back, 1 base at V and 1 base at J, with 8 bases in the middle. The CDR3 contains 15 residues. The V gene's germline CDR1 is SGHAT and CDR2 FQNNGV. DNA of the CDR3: TGTGCCAGCAGCTTAGCAGGAAAATCTGGAAACACCATATATTTT. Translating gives CASSLAGKSGNTIYF.

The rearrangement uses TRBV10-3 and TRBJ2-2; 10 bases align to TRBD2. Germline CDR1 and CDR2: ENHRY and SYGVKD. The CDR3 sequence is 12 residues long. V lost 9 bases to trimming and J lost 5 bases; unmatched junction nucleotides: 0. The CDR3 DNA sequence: TGTGCCATAGCGGGAGGGACCGGGGAGCTGTTTTTT. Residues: CAIAGGTGELFF.

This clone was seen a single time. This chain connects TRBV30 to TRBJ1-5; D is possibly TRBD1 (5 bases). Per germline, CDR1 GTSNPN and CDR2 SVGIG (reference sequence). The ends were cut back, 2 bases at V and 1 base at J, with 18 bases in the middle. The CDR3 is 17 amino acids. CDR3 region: CAWSPLGAYPSNQPQHF. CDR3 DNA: TGTGCCTGGAGTCCTTTAGGGGCCTACCCGAGCAATCAGCCCCAGCATTTT.

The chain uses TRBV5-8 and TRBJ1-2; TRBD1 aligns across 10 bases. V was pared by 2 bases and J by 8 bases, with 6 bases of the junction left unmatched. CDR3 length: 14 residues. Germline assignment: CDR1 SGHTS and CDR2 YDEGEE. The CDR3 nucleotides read TGTGCCAGCAGCTTTTCCGGGACAGGGGTCGGCTACACCTTC. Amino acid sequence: CASSFSGTGVGYTF.

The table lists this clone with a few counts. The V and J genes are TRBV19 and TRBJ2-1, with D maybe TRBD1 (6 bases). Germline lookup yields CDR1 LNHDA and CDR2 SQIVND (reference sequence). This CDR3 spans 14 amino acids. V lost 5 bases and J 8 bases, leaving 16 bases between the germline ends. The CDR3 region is CASSPVTGSDEQFF. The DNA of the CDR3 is TGTGCCAGTAGTCCCGTTACAGGGTCGGATGAGCAGTTCTTC.

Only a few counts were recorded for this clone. DNA of the CDR3: TGTGCCAGCAGTCTATGGGGCAGGGACGGAGCTTTCTTT. Protein sequence: CASSLWGRDGAFF. The V gene is TRBV7-2, the J gene TRBJ1-1; TRBD1 is a possible D gene (5 bases). CDR1 and CDR2 (germline): SGHTA, FQGNSA. This CDR3 contains 13 residues. With 6 bases removed from V and 10 bases from J, the gap between germline ends came to 18 bases. Supplemented by reference TRBV7-2 and TRBJ1-1, the full variable domain reads GAGVSQSPSNKVTEKGKDVELRCDPISGHTALYWYRQSLGQGLEFLIYFQGNSAPDKSGLPSDRFSAERTGGSVSTLTIQRTQQEDSAVYLCASSLWGRDGAFFGQGTRLTVV.

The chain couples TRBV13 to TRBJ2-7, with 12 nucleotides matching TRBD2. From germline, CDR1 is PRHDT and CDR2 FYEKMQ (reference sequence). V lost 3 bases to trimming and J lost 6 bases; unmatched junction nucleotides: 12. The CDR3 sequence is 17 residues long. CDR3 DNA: TGTGCCAGCAGCTTCTGGCTAGCGGGAGGGCCGAAGCTCGAGCAGTACTTC. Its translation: CASSFWLAGGPKLEQYF.